The 13 T cell receptor beta chains listed next were all sequenced from one sample in a study of control samples from healthy donors and cancer patients. Libraries were prepared by immunoSEQ multiplex PCR; TCRdb keeps only in-frame clonotypes and omits some of them. Of 95,000 to 100,000 clones listed, around 89% are singletons. Input material: blood. The receptors here all came from a man aged 25 to 40 in good health.

This chain links TRBV6-1 with TRBJ1-5, with 10 bases identical to TRBD1. Germline lookup yields CDR1 MNHNS and CDR2 SASEGT. J lost 11 bases, V lost 3 bases, and 1 base had no gene match. CDR3 size: 12 residues. The CDR3 region has the DNA TGTGCCAGCAGTGAGGGACAGGGGTCCCAGCATTTT. Its protein product is CASSEGQGSQHF.

The chain employs TRBV19 and TRBJ1-5; D perhaps matches TRBD1 (5 bases). The V gene's germline CDR1 is LNHDA and CDR2 SQIVND (reference sequence). This CDR3 region has 15 residues. The V end was cut by 3 bases, the J end by 3 bases, with 12 bases between. CDR3 region: CASSIGRQFNQPQHF. CDR3 DNA: TGTGCCAGTAGTATCGGCCGACAGTTCAATCAGCCCCAGCATTTT.

The chain couples TRBV2 to TRBJ2-1, with 8 bases identical to TRBD1. In germline, CDR1 is SNHLY, CDR2 FYNNEI. Unmatched junction bases numbered 2, after V lost 1 base and J lost 12 bases. This CDR3 spans 12 amino acids. For the CDR3, the DNA is TGTGCCAGCAGTGAAGTAGGGACAGGGCAGTTCTTC. Translated, it gives CASSEVGTGQFF.

The genes are TRBV4-1 and TRBJ1-5, with D perhaps matching TRBD1 (5 bases). V was cut by 2 bases and J by 4 bases, with 9 bases left in between. Germline CDR1 reads MGHRA; CDR2 reads YSYEKL. The CDR3 has 14 amino acids. The CDR3 sequence: CASSQRGMNQPQHF. CDR3 nucleotide sequence: TGCGCCAGCAGCCAAAGGGGTATGAATCAGCCCCAGCATTTT.

V gene TRBV9 combines with J gene TRBJ1-2, with D maybe TRBD1 (6 bases). Germline CDR1 SGDLS, CDR2 YYNGEE. Trimming cost V 2 bases and J 6 bases, with 14 bases left between them. CDR3 length: 14 amino acids. The CDR3 protein is CASSVGGLPDGYTF. CDR3 DNA: TGTGCCAGCAGCGTGGGGGGGCTCCCTGATGGCTACACCTTC.

The chain joins TRBV5-1 to TRBJ1-4, with TRBD1 as a possible D gene (5 bases). This CDR3 is 15 amino acids long. Germline loops: CDR1 SGHRS, CDR2 YFSETQ. Trimming removed 5 bases from V and 5 bases from J, with 16 bases in between. CDR3 sequence (DNA): TGCGCCAGCAGAGACCAGACGGGGCTCAATGAAAAACTGTTTTTT. Translated: CASRDQTGLNEKLFF.

This chain joins TRBV5-1 and TRBJ2-7; 8 positions match TRBD1. The V gene's germline CDR1 is SGHRS and CDR2 YFSETQ. The CDR3 has 15 residues. Unmatched junction bases numbered 5, after V lost 0 bases and J lost 3 bases. CDR3 region: CASSLVSTGGYEQYF. CDR3 nucleotides: TGCGCCAGCAGCTTGGTATCCACAGGGGGCTACGAGCAGTACTTC.

V and J are TRBV5-1 and TRBJ1-2; 7 bases are shared with TRBD1. V lost 3 bases to trimming and J lost 7 bases; unmatched junction nucleotides: 3. Germline CDR1 SGHRS, CDR2 YFSETQ. This CDR3 spans 12 amino acids. The CDR3 nucleotides are TGCGCCAGCAGCTCGACAGGGCTTGGCTACACCTTC. As protein: CASSSTGLGYTF. The full variable domain, with the rest looked up from reference TRBV5-1 and TRBJ1-2, is KAGVTQTPRYLIKTRGQQVTLSCSPISGHRSVSWYQQTPGQGLQFLFEYFSETQRNKGNFPGRFSGRQFSNSRSEMNVSTLELGDSALYLCASSSTGLGYTFGSGTRLTVV.

Written as DNA, the CDR3 is TGTGCCAGCAGTTACGGTATAGCTGAAGCTTTCTTT. Translation: CASSYGIAEAFF. The J gene is TRBJ1-1, the V gene TRBV6-6; D call uncertain. Trimming pared 2 bases from V and 6 bases from J, leaving 7 bases between. The CDR3 loop spans 12 amino acids. Germline V lookup: CDR1 MNHNY, CDR2 SVGAGI (reference sequence).

The gene calls are TRBV6-6 and TRBJ1-5; the D is unclear. Germline CDR1 MNHNY, CDR2 SVGAGI (reference sequence). Trimming shortened V by 5 bases and J by 3 bases, and 14 bases separated the two germline ends. The CDR3 covers 15 residues. The CDR3 here is CASSSPSGLNQPQHF. The CDR3 DNA follows: TGTGCCAGCAGTAGCCCGTCGGGTCTCAATCAGCCCCAGCATTTT.

The chain links TRBV9 to TRBJ1-2; D ambiguous. Germline CDR1 and CDR2: SGDLS and YYNGEE. The CDR3 length is 15 residues. V was shortened by 0 bases and J by 0 bases, with 9 bases between the two germline ends. The DNA for the CDR3 is TGTGCCAGCAGCGTAGGAGGCGGGGCTAACTATGGCTACACCTTC. It yields the protein CASSVGGGANYGYTF.

The V call is TRBV28, the J call TRBJ2-5; D gene unclear. Germline V CDR1 and CDR2: MDHEN, SYDVKM. Between the trimmed V and J ends, which lost 8 bases and 6 bases, there was a span of 4 bases. The length of the CDR3 is 9 residues. CDR3 nucleotides: TGTGCCAGCGGGAAGACCCAGTACTTC. As protein: CASGKTQYF.

The V gene is TRBV11-2, the J gene TRBJ1-6, with a possible D match to TRBD1 (6 bases). Germline V gene lookup returns CDR1 SGHAT and CDR2 FQNNGV. The CDR3 loop spans 13 amino acids. The V and J ends lost 6 bases and 7 bases respectively, with 10 bases between them. The DNA for the CDR3 is TGTGCCAGCAGGGAGACAGGAAATTCACCCCTCCACTTT. Translating it yields CASRETGNSPLHF.